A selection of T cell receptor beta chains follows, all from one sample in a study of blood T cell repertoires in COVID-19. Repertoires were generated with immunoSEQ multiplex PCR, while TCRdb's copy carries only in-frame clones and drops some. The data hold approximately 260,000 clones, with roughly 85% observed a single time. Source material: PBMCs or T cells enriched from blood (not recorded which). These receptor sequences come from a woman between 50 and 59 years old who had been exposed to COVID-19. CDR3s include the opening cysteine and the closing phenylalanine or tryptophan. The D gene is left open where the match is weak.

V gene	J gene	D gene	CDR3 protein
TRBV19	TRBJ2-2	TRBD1	CASSIDRATGELFF
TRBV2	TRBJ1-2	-	CASSEAQINYGYTF
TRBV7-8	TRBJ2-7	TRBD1	CASSLRTGLHEQYF
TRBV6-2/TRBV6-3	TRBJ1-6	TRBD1	CASSLDRGTALHF
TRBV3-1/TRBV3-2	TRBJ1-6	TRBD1	CASSRDRGGGSPLHF
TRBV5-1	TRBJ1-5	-	CASSLGGGGQPQHF
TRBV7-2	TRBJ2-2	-	CASSGGAEAGELFF
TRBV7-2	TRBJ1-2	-	CASSLIGRDYGYTF
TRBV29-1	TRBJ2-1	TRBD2	CSTNLGGWSNEQFF
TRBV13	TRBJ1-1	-	CASSLWSNTEAFF
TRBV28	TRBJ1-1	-	CASSFRGRANTEAFF
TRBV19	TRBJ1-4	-	CATSLRRSSNEKLFF
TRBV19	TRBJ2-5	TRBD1	CASSTGTGGAGGTQYF
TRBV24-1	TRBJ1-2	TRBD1	CATSDSTGGTYGYTF
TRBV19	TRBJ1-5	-	CASSIGAVWGNQPQHF
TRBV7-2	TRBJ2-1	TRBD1	CASGTIGGHEQFF
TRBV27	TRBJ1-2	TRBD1	CASRGRGQAISGYTF
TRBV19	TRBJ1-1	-	CASRPQGIFGSEAFF
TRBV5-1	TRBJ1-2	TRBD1	CASSSDRARSYGYTF
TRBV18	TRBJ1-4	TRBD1	CASSPSIRGRATNEKLFF
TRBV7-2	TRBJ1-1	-	CASSPGGVNTEAFF
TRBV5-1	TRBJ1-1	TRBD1	CASSLRGPSKKNTEAFF